The T cell receptor beta chain under discussion was sequenced for a study of shared clonotypes between healthy human individuals. Study in general: Researchers assigned three CD4 naive, three CD4 memory, two CD8 naive and one CD8 memory plate to each donor.

This clone has just a few counts. Original data processing: Without quality scores, immunoSEQ junctional reads could not be filtered like full-length reads. Only in-frame clones appear in the TCRdb table, and some are missing; sequencing was by immunoSEQ multiplex PCR. The DNA was the basis for D and trimming; V, J and clone size are from that table. The top ten hold more than 1.5% of the sample, which has hundreds of thousands of clones, roughly 70% seen once. V was trimmed by 6 bases and J by 5 bases, leaving 20 bases between them. Germline V gene data show CDR1 as MNHEY and CDR2 as SMNVEV (reference sequence). The CDR3 runs to 15 residues.

Input material: memory CD4+ T cells sorted from blood. This sample's subset: CD45RA-negative fraction. V usage is TRBV27 and J usage is TRBJ2-7, with D possibly TRBD2 on 7 matching bases. The clonotype comes from a woman in her 30s in good health. CDR3 in DNA: TGTGCCAGCAGCCGGTACCGGGACGGGGGGCACGAGCAGTACTTC. Its translation is CASSRYRDGGHEQYF.